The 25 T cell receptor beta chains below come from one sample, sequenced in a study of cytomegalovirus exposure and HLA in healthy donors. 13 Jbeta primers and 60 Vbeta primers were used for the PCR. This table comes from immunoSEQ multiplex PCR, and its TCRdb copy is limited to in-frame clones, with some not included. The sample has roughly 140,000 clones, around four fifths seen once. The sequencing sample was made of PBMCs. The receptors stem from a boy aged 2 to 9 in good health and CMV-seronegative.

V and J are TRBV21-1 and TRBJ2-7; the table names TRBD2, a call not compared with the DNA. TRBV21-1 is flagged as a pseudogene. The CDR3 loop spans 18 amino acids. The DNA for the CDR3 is TGTGCCAGCAGCAAAGCCCAGCGGGGGGCCCCGTCCTCCTACGAGCAGTACTTC. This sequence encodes CASSKAQRGAPSSYEQYF.

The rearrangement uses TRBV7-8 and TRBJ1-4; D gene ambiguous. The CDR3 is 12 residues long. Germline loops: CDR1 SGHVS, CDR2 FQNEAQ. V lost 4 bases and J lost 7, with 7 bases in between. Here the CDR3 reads CASSSVTEKLFF. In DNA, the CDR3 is TGTGCCAGCAGCTCAGTTACTGAAAAACTGTTTTTT. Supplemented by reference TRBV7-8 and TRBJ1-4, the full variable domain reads GAGVSQSPRYKVAKRGQDVALRCDPISGHVSLFWYQQALGQGPEFLTYFQNEAQLDKSGLPSDRFFAERPEGSVSTLKIQRTQQEDSAVYLCASSSVTEKLFFGSGTQLSVL.

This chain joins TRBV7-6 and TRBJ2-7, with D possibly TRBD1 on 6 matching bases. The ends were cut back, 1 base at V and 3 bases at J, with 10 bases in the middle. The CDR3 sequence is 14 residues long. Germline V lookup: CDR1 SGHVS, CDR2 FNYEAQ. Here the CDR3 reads CASSLVEGVYEQYF. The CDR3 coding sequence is TGTGCCAGCAGCTTAGTAGAGGGGGTCTACGAGCAGTACTTC.

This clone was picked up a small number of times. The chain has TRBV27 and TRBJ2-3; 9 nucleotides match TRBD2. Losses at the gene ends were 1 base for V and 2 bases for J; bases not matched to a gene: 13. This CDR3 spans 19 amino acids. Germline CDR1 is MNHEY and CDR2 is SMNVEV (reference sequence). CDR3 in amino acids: CASSLYIRSGTSFTDTQYF. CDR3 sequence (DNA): TGTGCCAGCAGTTTATACATCCGTTCCGGGACTAGCTTCACAGATACGCAGTATTTT.

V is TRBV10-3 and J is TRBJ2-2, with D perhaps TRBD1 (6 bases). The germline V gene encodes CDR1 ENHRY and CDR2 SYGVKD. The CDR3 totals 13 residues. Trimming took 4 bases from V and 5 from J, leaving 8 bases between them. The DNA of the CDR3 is TGTGCCATCAGTGCAACAGGGACCGGGGAGCTGTTTTTT. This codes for CAISATGTGELFF.

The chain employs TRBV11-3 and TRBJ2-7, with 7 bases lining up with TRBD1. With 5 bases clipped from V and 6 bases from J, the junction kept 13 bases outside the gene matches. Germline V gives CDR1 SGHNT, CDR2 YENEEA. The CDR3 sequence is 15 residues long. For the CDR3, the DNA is TGTGCCAGCAGCATCCGACAGGGAGAGGGTCGCGAGCAGTACTTC. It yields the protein CASSIRQGEGREQYF.

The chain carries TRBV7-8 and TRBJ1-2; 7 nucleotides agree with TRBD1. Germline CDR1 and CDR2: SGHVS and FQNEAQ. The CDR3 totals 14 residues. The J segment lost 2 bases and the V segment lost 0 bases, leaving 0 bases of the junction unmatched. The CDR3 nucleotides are TGTGCCAGCAGCTTAGCGGGACAGAACTATGGCTACACCTTC. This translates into CASSLAGQNYGYTF.

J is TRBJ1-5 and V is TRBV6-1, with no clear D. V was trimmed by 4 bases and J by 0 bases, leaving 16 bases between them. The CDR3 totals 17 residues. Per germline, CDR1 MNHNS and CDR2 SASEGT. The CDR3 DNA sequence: TGTGCCAGCAGTGCGACAAGGATGCTATATAGCAATCAGCCCCAGCATTTT. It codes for CASSATRMLYSNQPQHF.

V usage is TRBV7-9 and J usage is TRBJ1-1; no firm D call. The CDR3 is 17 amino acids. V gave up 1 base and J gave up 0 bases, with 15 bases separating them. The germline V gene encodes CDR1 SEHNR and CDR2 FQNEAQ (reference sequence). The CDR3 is CASSLVPTVTMNTEAFF. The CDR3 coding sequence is TGTGCCAGCAGCTTAGTCCCCACGGTTACCATGAACACTGAAGCTTTCTTT.

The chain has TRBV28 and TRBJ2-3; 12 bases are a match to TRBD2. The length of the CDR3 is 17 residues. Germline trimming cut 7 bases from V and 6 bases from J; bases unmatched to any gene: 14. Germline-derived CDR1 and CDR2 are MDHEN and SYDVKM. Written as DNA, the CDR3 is TGTGCCAGCACCCCTAGCGGGAGGGCCGGGTCAGGGGATACGCAGTATTTT. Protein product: CASTPSGRAGSGDTQYF.

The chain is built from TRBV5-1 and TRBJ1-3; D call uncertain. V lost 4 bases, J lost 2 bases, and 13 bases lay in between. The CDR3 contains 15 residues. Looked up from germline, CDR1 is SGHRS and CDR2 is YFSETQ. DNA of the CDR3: TGCGCCAGCAGCCTGTTTGAGGGCGCTGGAAACACCATATATTTT. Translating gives CASSLFEGAGNTIYF. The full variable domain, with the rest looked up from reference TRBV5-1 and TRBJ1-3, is KAGVTQTPRYLIKTRGQQVTLSCSPISGHRSVSWYQQTPGQGLQFLFEYFSETQRNKGNFPGRFSGRQFSNSRSEMNVSTLELGDSALYLCASSLFEGAGNTIYFGEGSWLTVV.

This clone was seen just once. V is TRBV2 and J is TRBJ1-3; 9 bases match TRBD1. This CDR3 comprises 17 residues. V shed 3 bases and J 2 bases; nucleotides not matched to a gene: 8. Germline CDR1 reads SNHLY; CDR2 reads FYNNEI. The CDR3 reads CASSEGWGQGTGNTIYF. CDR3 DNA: TGTGCCAGCAGTGAGGGCTGGGGACAGGGTACTGGAAACACCATATATTTT.

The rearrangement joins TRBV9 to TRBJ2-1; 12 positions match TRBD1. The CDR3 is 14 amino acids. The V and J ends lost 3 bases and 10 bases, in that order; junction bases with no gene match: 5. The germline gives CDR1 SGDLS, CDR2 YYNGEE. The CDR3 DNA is TGTGCCAGCAGCGGGGGACAGGGGGCATCCGAGCAGTTCTTC. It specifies CASSGGQGASEQFF.

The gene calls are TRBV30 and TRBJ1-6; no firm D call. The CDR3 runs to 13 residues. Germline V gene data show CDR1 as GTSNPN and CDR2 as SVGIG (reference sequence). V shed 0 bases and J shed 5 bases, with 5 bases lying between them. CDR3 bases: TGTGCCTGGAGTGTCCAAAATAATTCACCCCTCCACTTT. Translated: CAWSVQNNSPLHF.

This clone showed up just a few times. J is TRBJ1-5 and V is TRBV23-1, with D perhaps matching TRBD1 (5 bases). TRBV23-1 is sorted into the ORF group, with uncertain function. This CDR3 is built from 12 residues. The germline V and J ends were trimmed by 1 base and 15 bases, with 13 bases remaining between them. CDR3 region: CASSQLCLRAHF. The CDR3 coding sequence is TGCGCCAGCAGTCAATTGTGCCTCAGGGCGCATTTT.

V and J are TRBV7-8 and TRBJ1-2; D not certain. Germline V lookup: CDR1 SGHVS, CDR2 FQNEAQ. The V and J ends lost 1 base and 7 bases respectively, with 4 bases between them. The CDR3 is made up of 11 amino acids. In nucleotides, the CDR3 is TGTGCCAGCAGCTTAGGGAGTGGCTACACCTTC. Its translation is CASSLGSGYTF.

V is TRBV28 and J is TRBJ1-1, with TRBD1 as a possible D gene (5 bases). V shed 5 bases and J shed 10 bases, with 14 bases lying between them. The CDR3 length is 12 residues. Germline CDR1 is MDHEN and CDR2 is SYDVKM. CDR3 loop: CASSQGLETAFF. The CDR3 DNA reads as TGTGCCAGCAGTCAGGGTTTAGAGACAGCTTTCTTT.

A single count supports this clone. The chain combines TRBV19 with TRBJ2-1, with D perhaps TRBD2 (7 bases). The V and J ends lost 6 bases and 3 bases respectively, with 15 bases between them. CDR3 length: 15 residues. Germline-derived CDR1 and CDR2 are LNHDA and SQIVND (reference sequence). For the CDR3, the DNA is TGTGCCAGTAGAACTTTGGGGGGGCTCTACAATGAGCAGTTCTTC. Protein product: CASRTLGGLYNEQFF.

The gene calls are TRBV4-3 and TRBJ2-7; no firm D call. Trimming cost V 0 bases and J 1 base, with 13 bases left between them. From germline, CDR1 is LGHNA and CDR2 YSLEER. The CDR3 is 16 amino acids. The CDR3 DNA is TGCGCCAGCAGCCAAGAGGCAGGCCGAACTTCCTACGAGCAGTACTTC. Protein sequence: CASSQEAGRTSYEQYF.

The CDR3 sequence: CASSFRAGVLEQYF. The CDR3 bases are TGTGCCAGCAGCTTTAGGGCGGGAGTCCTCGAGCAGTACTTC. J is TRBJ2-7 and V is TRBV7-2, with 7 bases fitting TRBD2. The CDR3 consists of 14 residues. V shed 3 bases, J shed 6 bases, and the junction held 8 bases outside the gene matches. Germline V gene data show CDR1 as SGHTA and CDR2 as FQGNSA.

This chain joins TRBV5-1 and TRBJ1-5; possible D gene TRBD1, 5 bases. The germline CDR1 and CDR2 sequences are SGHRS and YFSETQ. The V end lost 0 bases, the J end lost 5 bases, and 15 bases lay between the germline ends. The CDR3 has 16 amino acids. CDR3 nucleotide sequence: TGCGCCAGCAGCTTGGGGCCTCGGGGGGGGGATCAGCCCCAGCATTTT. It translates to CASSLGPRGGDQPQHF. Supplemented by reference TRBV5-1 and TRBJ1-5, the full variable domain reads KAGVTQTPRYLIKTRGQQVTLSCSPISGHRSVSWYQQTPGQGLQFLFEYFSETQRNKGNFPGRFSGRQFSNSRSEMNVSTLELGDSALYLCASSLGPRGGDQPQHFGDGTRLSIL.

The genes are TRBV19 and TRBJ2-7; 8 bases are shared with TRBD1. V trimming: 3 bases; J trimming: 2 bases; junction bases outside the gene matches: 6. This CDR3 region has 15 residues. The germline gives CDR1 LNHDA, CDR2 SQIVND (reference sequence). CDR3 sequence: CASSIRGTGAYEQYF. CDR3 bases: TGTGCCAGTAGTATTAGGGGGACAGGTGCCTACGAGCAGTACTTC.

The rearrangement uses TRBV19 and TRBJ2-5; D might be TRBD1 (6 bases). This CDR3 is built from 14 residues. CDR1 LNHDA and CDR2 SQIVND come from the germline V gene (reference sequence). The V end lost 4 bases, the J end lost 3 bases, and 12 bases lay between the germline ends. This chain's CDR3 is CASSRSRDKETQYF. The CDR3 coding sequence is TGTGCCAGTAGTAGGTCCAGGGACAAAGAGACCCAGTACTTC.

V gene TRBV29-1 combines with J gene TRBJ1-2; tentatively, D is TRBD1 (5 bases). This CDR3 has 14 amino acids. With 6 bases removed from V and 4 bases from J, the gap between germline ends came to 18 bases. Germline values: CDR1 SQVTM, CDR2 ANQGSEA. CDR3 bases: TGCAGCGTCGCCTCCCGGGGGTTGACCTATGGCTACACCTTC. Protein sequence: CSVASRGLTYGYTF.

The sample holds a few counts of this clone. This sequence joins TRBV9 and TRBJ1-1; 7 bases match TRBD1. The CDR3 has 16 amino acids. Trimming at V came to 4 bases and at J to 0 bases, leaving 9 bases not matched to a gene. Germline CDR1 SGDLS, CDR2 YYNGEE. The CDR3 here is CASSPTTGAMNTEAFF. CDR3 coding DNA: TGTGCCAGCAGCCCCACCACAGGGGCGATGAACACTGAAGCTTTCTTT.